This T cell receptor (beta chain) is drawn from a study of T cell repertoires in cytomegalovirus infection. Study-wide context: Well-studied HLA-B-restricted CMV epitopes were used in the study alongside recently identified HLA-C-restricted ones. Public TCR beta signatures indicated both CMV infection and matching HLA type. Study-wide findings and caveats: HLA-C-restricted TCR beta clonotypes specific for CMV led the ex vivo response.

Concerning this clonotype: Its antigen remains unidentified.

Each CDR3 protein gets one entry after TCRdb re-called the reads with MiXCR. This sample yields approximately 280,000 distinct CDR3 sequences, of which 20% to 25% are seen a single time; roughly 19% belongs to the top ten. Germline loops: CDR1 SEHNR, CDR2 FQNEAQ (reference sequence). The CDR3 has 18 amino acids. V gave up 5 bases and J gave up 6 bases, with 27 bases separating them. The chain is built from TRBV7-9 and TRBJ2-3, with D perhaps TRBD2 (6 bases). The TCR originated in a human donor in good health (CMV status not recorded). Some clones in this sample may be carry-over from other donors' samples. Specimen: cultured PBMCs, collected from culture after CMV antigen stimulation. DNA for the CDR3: TGTGCCAGCAGCCCGAGGGACGGTGCTGGTTTTGGGGGGGATACGCAGTATTTT. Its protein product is CASSPRDGAGFGGDTQYF. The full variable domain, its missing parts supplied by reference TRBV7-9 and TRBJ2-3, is DTGVSQNPRHKITKRGQNVTFRCDPISEHNRLYWYRQTLGQGPEFLTYFQNEAQLEKSRLLSDRFSAERPKGSFSTLEIQRTEQGDSAMYLCASSPRDGAGFGGDTQYFGPGTRLTVL.